The 30 T cell receptor beta chains listed next were all sequenced from one sample in a study of blood T cells in healthy people across ages. Primers used in a second PCR of roughly 7 to 11 cycles were a sample-barcoded 5' primer and a J-beta primer mix. Via MiXCR, TCRdb re-called the 5' RACE reads, giving one row per CDR3 protein. The data contain more than 800,000 distinct CDR3 sequences, under 45% of them singletons. The specimen was blood. Receptors originate from an older woman in good health.

The gene calls are TRBV12-3 or TRBV12-4 and TRBJ1-1; no firm D call. The CDR3 length is 14 residues. V shed 2 bases and J shed 3 bases, with 10 bases lying between them. CDR3 amino acids: CASSLTLGDTEAFF. The DNA of the CDR3 is TGTGCCAGCAGTTTAACCCTGGGAGACACTGAAGCTTTCTTT.

There are many counts of this clonotype. The gene calls are TRBV20-1 and TRBJ2-7; perhaps TRBD2 as D (6 bases). Germline CDR1 and CDR2: DFQATT and SNEGSKA (reference sequence). This CDR3 region has 12 residues. Trimming took 6 bases from V and 5 from J, leaving 14 bases between them. The CDR3 region has the DNA TGCAGTGCGACGATCGGGAGCGACGAGCAGTACTTC. Amino acid sequence: CSATIGSDEQYF.

This clonotype was recorded a few times. The genes are TRBV4-1 and TRBJ2-7; 9 positions agree with TRBD1. This CDR3 spans 14 amino acids. The ends lost 2 bases at V and 4 bases at J; junction bases unmatched: 3. Germline CDR1 is MGHRA and CDR2 is YSYEKL. The CDR3 spells CASSQRTGEYEQYF. In DNA, the CDR3 is TGCGCCAGCAGCCAACGGACAGGGGAGTACGAGCAGTACTTC.

This clonotype showed up just a few times. The gene calls are TRBV6-1 and TRBJ2-1, with TRBD1 matching over 10 bases. In germline, CDR1 is MNHNS, CDR2 SASEGT. The CDR3 consists of 15 residues. The J segment lost 7 bases and the V segment lost 6 bases, leaving 9 bases of the junction unmatched. The CDR3 loop is CASRVGQGRDNEQFF. In nucleotides, the CDR3 is TGTGCCAGCAGGGTGGGACAGGGGCGTGATAATGAGCAGTTCTTC.

The chain links TRBV5-1 to TRBJ2-2; TRBD1 is a possible D gene (7 bases). Germline-derived CDR1 and CDR2 are SGHRS and YFSETQ. Trimming took 4 bases from V and 6 from J, leaving 19 bases between them. The CDR3 extends over 16 amino acids. The chain's CDR3 is CASSDGQAGGAGELFF. The CDR3, as DNA: TGCGCCAGCAGCGACGGACAGGCCGGGGGCGCCGGGGAGCTGTTTTTT.

This clonotype was detected a few times. The rearrangement joins TRBV9 to TRBJ2-7; 11 bases line up with TRBD2. Germline V gene sequence: CDR1 SGDLS, CDR2 YYNGEE. V was pared by 4 bases and J by 3 bases, with 6 bases of the junction left unmatched. The CDR3 loop spans 15 amino acids. CDR3 DNA sequence: TGTGCCAGCAGCCCCAGACTAGCGGGACACTACGAGCAGTACTTC. This codes for CASSPRLAGHYEQYF.

This chain joins TRBV5-1 and TRBJ2-1, with 8 bases that match TRBD2. Per the germline V gene, CDR1 is SGHRS and CDR2 is YFSETQ. V trimming: 1 base; J trimming: 5 bases; junction bases outside the gene matches: 2. This CDR3 is 14 amino acids long. CDR3 nucleotide sequence: TGCGCCAGCAGCTTGACTAGCGGACACAATGAGCAGTTCTTC. Translation: CASSLTSGHNEQFF.

The chain joins TRBV6-4 to TRBJ2-1, with 8 bases lining up with TRBD2. The CDR3 length is 15 residues. V was clipped by 0 bases and J by 4 bases; unmatched bases: 2. The germline gives CDR1 MRHNA, CDR2 SNTAGT. The chain's CDR3 is CASSDSSGDYNEQFF. DNA of the CDR3: TGTGCCAGCAGTGACTCTAGCGGGGATTACAATGAGCAGTTCTTC.

Turning to this clonotype: A read error is possible here, since a much larger clone lies one base away. The CDR3 spells CANRDRGNYGYTF. The CDR3 DNA sequence: TGTGCCAACCGGGACAGGGGGAACTATGGCTACACCTTC. The chain links TRBV6-6 to TRBJ1-2; 11 bases align to TRBD1. V gave up 10 bases and J gave up 2 bases; unmatched junction bases: 3. Germline loops: CDR1 MNHNY, CDR2 SVGAGI (reference sequence). CDR3 length: 13 amino acids.

Notes on this clonotype: The junction departs from germline at one end; a sequencing error may be responsible. V gene TRBV6-5 combines with J gene TRBJ2-7; a possible D gene is TRBD2 (5 bases). Germline-derived CDR1 and CDR2 are MNHEY and SVGAGI. This CDR3 spans 13 amino acids. The CDR3 sequence is CASSDSRVDEQYF. The CDR3 region has the DNA TGTGCCAGCAGTGACTCGAGGGTCGACGAGCAGTACTTC.

This clonotype was counted ten times or more. V usage is TRBV5-1 and J usage is TRBJ2-7, with 7 bases lining up with TRBD1. J gave up 3 bases and V 0 bases, and 6 bases lay outside the gene matches. The CDR3 spans 15 residues. Germline lookup yields CDR1 SGHRS and CDR2 YFSETQ. The CDR3 DNA is TGCGCCAGCAGCTTGGCCGGGACAGCTAACTACGAGCAGTACTTC. Translation: CASSLAGTANYEQYF.

CDR3 sequence: CASSVVRGNRAGNQPQHF. The CDR3 nucleotides read TGTGCCAGCAGTGTGGTTAGGGGGAATCGGGCTGGCAATCAGCCCCAGCATTTT. The chain has TRBV2 and TRBJ1-5; TRBD1 is a possible D gene (6 bases). This CDR3 contains 18 residues. Germline V gene lookup returns CDR1 SNHLY and CDR2 FYNNEI. Trimming pared 4 bases from V and 2 bases from J, leaving 21 bases between.

This clonotype came up a few times. J is TRBJ2-3 and V is TRBV7-2; the match to TRBD2 covers 7 bases. Germline loops: CDR1 SGHTA, CDR2 FQGNSA. The CDR3 spans 15 residues. J was trimmed by 6 bases and V by 5 bases; bases with no gene match: 11. CDR3 region: CASSTGLVGGDTQYF. The CDR3 DNA is TGTGCCAGCAGCACAGGACTAGTAGGAGGGGATACGCAGTATTTT.

The J gene is TRBJ1-2, the V gene TRBV7-9; D is unresolved. Germline V CDR1 and CDR2: SEHNR, FQNEAQ (reference sequence). This CDR3 contains 15 residues. The ends were cut back, 1 base at V and 4 bases at J, with 13 bases in the middle. In nucleotides, the CDR3 is TGTGCCAGCAGCTTAGGGCAGGCGACCCTCTATGGCTACACCTTC. Its translation: CASSLGQATLYGYTF.

This clonotype occurred a few times. The chain carries TRBV29-1 and TRBJ2-4; TRBD1 matches at 7 bases. The V gene's germline CDR1 is SQVTM and CDR2 ANQGSEA. The CDR3 has 15 amino acids. Losses at the gene ends were 2 bases for V and 4 bases for J; bases not matched to a gene: 8. The CDR3 spells CSVELVDRSKNIQYF. The CDR3 coding sequence is TGCAGCGTTGAACTGGTGGACAGGTCGAAAAACATTCAGTACTTC.

This rearrangement joins TRBV6-1 to TRBJ2-7; 10 bases are shared with TRBD2. The CDR3 has 14 residues. V gave up 3 bases and J gave up 7 bases; unmatched junction bases: 6. The germline gives CDR1 MNHNS, CDR2 SASEGT. CDR3 loop: CASSDSGRAREQYF. The CDR3 DNA reads TGTGCCAGCAGTGACAGCGGGAGGGCCCGGGAGCAGTACTTC.

The chain links TRBV28 to TRBJ2-7; D gene unclear. Trimming took off 8 bases at V and 4 bases at J, with 21 bases between the two ends. The CDR3 is 15 amino acids. Germline values: CDR1 MDHEN, CDR2 SYDVKM. The CDR3 DNA sequence: TGTGCCAGCTTGGGCCCACCGTCCCGGGTTTACGAGCAGTACTTC. It yields the protein CASLGPPSRVYEQYF. Together with reference TRBV28 and TRBJ2-7, the CDR3 gives the full variable domain: DVKVTQSSRYLVKRTGEKVFLECVQDMDHENMFWYRQDPGLGLRLIYFSYDVKMKEKGDIPEGYSVSREKKERFSLILESASTNQTSMYLCASLGPPSRVYEQYFGPGTRLTVT.

V and J are TRBV29-1 and TRBJ2-1, with TRBD2 matching over 15 bases. Germline V lookup: CDR1 SQVTM, CDR2 ANQGSEA. This CDR3 has 20 amino acids. V was clipped by 1 base and J by 7 bases; unmatched bases: 17. CDR3 DNA: TGCAGCGTTGAAGGACAAAAGGGGGCTCGGACTAGCGGGAGGGTGAATGAGCAGTTCTTC. It specifies CSVEGQKGARTSGRVNEQFF.

To note about this clonotype: An end of the junction does not agree with germline; a read error may underlie this. The J gene is TRBJ2-3, the V gene TRBV3-1, with D perhaps assigned TRBD1 or TRBD2 (5 bases each). This CDR3 has 15 amino acids. Per the germline V gene, CDR1 is LGHDT and CDR2 is YNNKEL (reference sequence). The CDR3 bases are TGTACCAGCAGCCGGGACCAAAACGGGATAGATACGCAGTATTTT. Translating it yields CTSSRDQNGIDTQYF.

This sequence joins TRBV7-9 and TRBJ2-7; possibly TRBD2 for D (6 bases). Trimming removed 5 bases from V and 0 bases from J, with 14 bases in between. Germline loops: CDR1 SEHNR, CDR2 FQNEAQ (reference sequence). The CDR3 contains 15 residues. CDR3: CASSTGGTDSYEQYF. In nucleotides, the CDR3 is TGTGCCAGCAGCACTGGGGGGACGGACTCCTACGAGCAGTACTTC.

The chain couples TRBV7-6 to TRBJ2-7; tentatively, D is TRBD1 or TRBD2 (5 bases each). The CDR3 totals 14 residues. Germline V gene lookup returns CDR1 SGHVS and CDR2 FNYEAQ. V was pared by 4 bases and J by 7 bases, with 17 bases between. The CDR3 DNA follows: TGTGCCAGCAGCTCCGGGACCTCCTACAATGAGCAGTACTTC. Protein sequence: CASSSGTSYNEQYF.

This chain links TRBV7-9 with TRBJ2-5; 7 bases match TRBD2. The ends lost 2 bases at V and 5 bases at J; junction bases unmatched: 5. Germline V gives CDR1 SEHNR, CDR2 FQNEAQ (reference sequence). This CDR3 spans 14 amino acids. CDR3 protein: CASSLYRGSETQYF. CDR3 in DNA: TGTGCCAGCAGCTTATACCGCGGGAGCGAGACCCAGTACTTC.

Only a few counts were recorded for this clonotype. The chain combines TRBV28 with TRBJ1-4; D gene uncertain. CDR1 MDHEN and CDR2 SYDVKM come from the germline V gene. V lost 4 bases and J 7 bases, leaving 16 bases between the germline ends. The CDR3 runs to 15 residues. The CDR3 DNA follows: TGTGCCAGCAGTTCAGTGGGCCCTGGAGGTGAAAAACTGTTTTTT. Amino acids: CASSSVGPGGEKLFF. Full variable domain (remainder filled in from reference TRBV28 and TRBJ1-4): DVKVTQSSRYLVKRTGEKVFLECVQDMDHENMFWYRQDPGLGLRLIYFSYDVKMKEKGDIPEGYSVSREKKERFSLILESASTNQTSMYLCASSSVGPGGEKLFFGSGTQLSVL.

J is TRBJ2-3 and V is TRBV7-6, with 8 bases aligning to TRBD1. With V trimmed by 5 bases and J by 1 base, 17 bases remained unmatched. The length of the CDR3 is 19 residues. CDR1 is SGHVS and CDR2 is FNYEAQ in the germline V gene. CDR3 bases: TGTGCCAGCAGCATATACAGGGGGAGGCTGGCGGGCGGCACAGATACGCAGTATTTT. Translating gives CASSIYRGRLAGGTDTQYF.

The genes are TRBV11-2 and TRBJ2-1; the D is unclear. The CDR3 contains 16 residues. Germline V gene lookup returns CDR1 SGHAT and CDR2 FQNNGV. Trimming took off 1 base at V and 1 base at J, with 11 bases between the two ends. CDR3: CASSLVQDSSYNEQFF. The CDR3 bases are TGTGCCAGCAGCTTAGTGCAGGATTCTTCCTACAATGAGCAGTTCTTC. Supplemented by reference TRBV11-2 and TRBJ2-1, the full variable domain reads EAGVAQSPRYKIIEKRQSVAFWCNPISGHATLYWYQQILGQGPKLLIQFQNNGVVDDSQLPKDRFSAERLKGVDSTLKIQPAKLEDSAVYLCASSLVQDSSYNEQFFGPGTRLTVL.

The chain is built from TRBV27 and TRBJ1-6; D perhaps matches TRBD1 (5 bases). The length of the CDR3 is 15 residues. CDR1 and CDR2 (germline): MNHEY, SMNVEV (reference sequence). Deletions cut 5 bases from V and 7 bases from J, with 15 bases between. The CDR3 protein is CASSQRDGRNSPLHF. The CDR3 DNA follows: TGTGCCAGCAGTCAAAGGGACGGCCGGAATTCACCCCTCCACTTT.

The chain joins TRBV6-5 to TRBJ2-7; D not resolved. The DNA matches TRBJ2-5 better at its end, which makes the J call doubtful. Germline assignment: CDR1 MNHEY and CDR2 SVGAGI. The CDR3 length is 13 residues. The CDR3 nucleotides are TGTGCCAGCAGTTACCGGAGATTAGGGACCCAGTACTTC. Protein sequence: CASSYRRLGTQYF.

CDR3 sequence reads: CASSPLANTDTQYF. The CDR3 nucleotides are TGTGCCAGCTCACCTCTCGCGAACACAGATACGCAGTATTTT. V usage is TRBV18 and J usage is TRBJ2-3; the D is unclear. Deletions cut 3 bases from V and 2 bases from J, with 9 bases between. The germline gives CDR1 KGHSH, CDR2 LQKENI. This CDR3 spans 14 amino acids. Full variable domain (missing parts from reference TRBV18 and TRBJ2-3): NAGVMQNPRHLVRRRGQEARLRCSPMKGHSHVYWYRQLPEEGLKFMVYLQKENIIDESGMPKERFSAEFPKEGPSILRIQQVVRGDSAAYFCASSPLANTDTQYFGPGTRLTVL.

The chain combines TRBV7-7 with TRBJ1-4; possibly TRBD1 for D (5 bases). The CDR3 runs to 17 residues. V gave up 2 bases and J gave up 8 bases, with 21 bases separating them. Per germline, CDR1 SSHAT and CDR2 FNYEAQ (reference sequence). DNA of the CDR3: TGTGCCAGCAGCTTATTAGCCTCCCGGGGCCTTTGGGAAAAACTGTTTTTT. Its protein product is CASSLLASRGLWEKLFF.

This rearrangement joins TRBV3-1 to TRBJ2-2; 9 bases are a match to TRBD2. This CDR3 contains 14 residues. Trimming cost V 7 bases and J 5 bases; bases outside gene matches: 5. The V gene's germline CDR1 is LGHDT and CDR2 YNNKEL (reference sequence). The CDR3 protein is CASTGGRGTGELFF. The CDR3 nucleotides are TGTGCCAGCACAGGCGGGAGGGGAACCGGGGAGCTGTTTTTT.